This T cell receptor (beta chain) was documented in a study of blood T cell repertoires in COVID-19 (dated by TCRdb to about 2020). About the study as a whole: The collaborator samples originated in the United States, Italy and Spain and spanned the acute and convalescent phases of COVID-19. Where HLA class I and class II types were available, the types were taken from metadata supplied by the sample provider, not from assay-based typing. Nearly every sample came with metadata listing a de-identified subject ID, COVID-19 status, age in years and sex. Deeply sampled blood TCRbeta repertoires from subjects exposed to, actively infected with, or recovered from COVID-19 were included in the dataset. The samples were drawn from two sources: the first 160 participants of the ongoing ImmuneRACE study, and 1,200 or so subjects contributed by 6 global collaborators. The prospective study material was composed of cDNA or gDNA derived from T cells, B-cell-depleted T cells, or PBMCs. The repertoires were released in a freely available public database intended as a resource for research on the immune response to SARS-CoV-2. Overall results and qualifications from the work: The quantity of clinical and demographic metadata differed by source and by participant and was supplied without curation.

TCRbeta CDR3 regions were amplified from genomic DNA using the immunoSEQ Assay, a bias-controlled multiplex PCR. On the study's bioinformatics: The number of nucleated cells in each sample was estimated from the amplification of reference gene primers within the assay. To quantify the absolute abundance of each unique TCRbeta CDR3 rearrangement, sequence reads were collapsed and filtered. For each sample, productive Simpson clonality was calculated as the square root of Simpson's diversity index across productive rearrangements. The table was pulled from immuneACCESS by TCRdb, which kept in-frame rearrangements only. Such tables lose some clones; where checked, under half of the loss comes from unresolved V genes, and the rest has no known cause. Clone size and V and J calls were adopted from that table, with D and trimming inferred from the DNA. In all, the sample holds about 150,000 clones, and roughly 83% of those were seen once. Of the sample, approximately 5.2% is held by the ten largest clones.

At one collaborating source in Seattle, patients were enrolled during active infection and were followed longitudinally through the course of disease. Collaborating institutions collected whole blood in K2EDTA tubes following their own protocols. For TCRbeta analysis, collaborators shipped samples in one of three forms: frozen whole blood, isolated PBMCs, or DNA extracted from either of those sample types. This clone was detected once. There is no known antigen for this receptor. No per-base quality is available; no much larger clone lies one base away. V is trimmed back by 0 bases and J by 5 bases, and the junction contains 5 bases that no gene match accounts for. The CDR3 sequence holds 15 residues, the cysteine and phenylalanine included. The retained sequence is limited to the CDR3, 45 bases, with the frame set at the first base. From the germline V gene, CDR1 is SGHRS and CDR2 is YFSETQ.

The sequence derives from a woman in her 70s with COVID-19, enrolled during active disease. Here the chain combines TRBV5-1 and TRBJ2-5; TRBD2 fits 9 bases in the junction. The sequencing sample was made of peripheral blood. The CDR3 sequence is CASSLGGGARETQYF. The nucleotide sequence is TGCGCCAGCAGCTTGGGCGGGGGGGCCCGTGAGACCCAGTACTTC.